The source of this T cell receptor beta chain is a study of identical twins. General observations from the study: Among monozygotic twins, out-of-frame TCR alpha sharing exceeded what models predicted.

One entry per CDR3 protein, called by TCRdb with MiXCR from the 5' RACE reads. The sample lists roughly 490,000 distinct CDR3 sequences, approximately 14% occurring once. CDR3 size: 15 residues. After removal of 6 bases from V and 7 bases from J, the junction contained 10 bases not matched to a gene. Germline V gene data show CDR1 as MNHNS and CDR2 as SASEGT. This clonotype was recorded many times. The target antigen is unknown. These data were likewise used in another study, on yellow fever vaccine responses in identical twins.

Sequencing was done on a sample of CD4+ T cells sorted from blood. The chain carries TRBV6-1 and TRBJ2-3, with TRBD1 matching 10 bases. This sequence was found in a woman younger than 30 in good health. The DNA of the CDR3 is TGTGCCAGCAGACAGGGGGGACAGGGGCGCTATACGCAGTATTTT. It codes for CASRQGGQGRYTQYF.